The 23 T cell receptor beta chains presented below share a single source sample, sequenced in a study of response to subunit inactivated influenza vaccine (dated by TCRdb to the late 2010s). The method behind the library was RT-PCR. Sequenced using an Illumina HiSeq 2500. TCRdb reworked the public reads: Q25 trimming with fastp, MiXCR clone assembly, productive beta chains retained. Identical CDR3 proteins give one entry, which carries the most common genes and DNA. The sample table shows about 190,000 distinct CDR3 sequences, and approximately 15% are seen once. Jointly, the top ten make up roughly 24% of the sample. The source material was CD8+ T cells sorted from PBMCs, sampled 5 to 6 days after vaccination. These receptors all stem from a man in his fifties or sixties who received an inactivated influenza vaccine. Donor details come from another sample of the same person, matched by shared clones.

J is TRBJ2-5 and V is TRBV7-9; D is undetermined. Germline CDR1 and CDR2: SEHNR and FQNEAQ (reference sequence). The CDR3 length is 15 residues. With 0 bases removed from V and 2 bases from J, the gap between germline ends came to 10 bases. CDR3 residues: CASSLAVIEQETQYF. DNA of the CDR3: TGTGCCAGCAGCTTAGCGGTGATAGAACAAGAGACCCAGTACTTC. The entire variable domain, with the rest obtained from reference TRBV7-9 and TRBJ2-5, is as follows: DTGVSQNPRHKITKRGQNVTFRCDPISEHNRLYWYRQTLGQGPEFLTYFQNEAQLEKSRLLSDRFSAERPKGSFSTLEIQRTEQGDSAMYLCASSLAVIEQETQYFGPGTRLLVL.

This clonotype was observed a handful of times. The J gene is TRBJ2-3, the V gene TRBV11-2, with D perhaps TRBD1 or TRBD2 (6 bases each). The CDR3 contains 15 residues. With 1 base removed from V and 9 bases from J, the gap between germline ends came to 17 bases. Germline V CDR1 and CDR2: SGHAT, FQNNGV. CDR3 protein: CASSLAQGQTRTQYF. The CDR3 region has the DNA TGTGCCAGCAGCTTAGCCCAGGGGCAGACTAGGACGCAGTATTTT.

The rearrangement uses TRBV12-3 or TRBV12-4 and TRBJ1-1, with D possibly TRBD1 on 5 matching bases. V was shortened by 8 bases and J by 0 bases, with 16 bases between the two germline ends. The CDR3 is 15 residues long. The CDR3 bases are TGTGCCAGCTCACGGGGGTCCTACATGAACACTGAAGCTTTCTTT. Translated, it gives CASSRGSYMNTEAFF.

There are a few counts of this clonotype. The rearrangement uses TRBV5-1 and TRBJ2-1; tentative D call: TRBD2 (6 bases). The CDR3 covers 16 residues. Trimming took off 1 base at V and 8 bases at J, with 19 bases between the two ends. In germline, CDR1 is SGHRS, CDR2 YFSETQ. The CDR3 spells CASSLSPSGSGHEQFF. CDR3 nucleotides: TGCGCCAGCAGCTTGTCCCCCAGCGGGTCTGGCCATGAGCAGTTCTTC.

This clonotype was recorded a few times. The chain has TRBV24-1 and TRBJ2-1; D is perhaps TRBD2 (7 bases). With 5 bases removed from V and 2 bases from J, the gap between germline ends came to 9 bases. This CDR3 spans 14 amino acids. Germline loops: CDR1 KGHDR, CDR2 SFDVKD. The CDR3 DNA follows: TGTGCCACCAGTGCGGGGGGCGCCTACAATGAGCAGTTCTTC. It codes for CATSAGGAYNEQFF.

This chain links TRBV6-2 or TRBV6-3 with TRBJ1-5; 7 bases align to TRBD1. After removal of 6 bases from V and 4 bases from J, the junction contained 12 bases not matched to a gene. This CDR3 has 16 amino acids. Per the germline V gene, CDR1 is MNHEY and CDR2 is SVGEGT. CDR3 sequence (DNA): TGTGCCAGCAGCCCCCTCTCCGCAGGGGGGAATCAGCCCCAGCATTTT. Translation gives CASSPLSAGGNQPQHF.

The chain employs TRBV30 and TRBJ2-7, with 11 bases that match TRBD2. Germline lookup yields CDR1 GTSNPN and CDR2 SVGIG (reference sequence). The CDR3 spans 14 residues. V shed 5 bases and J 4 bases; nucleotides not matched to a gene: 7. CDR3 nucleotides: TGTGCCTGGGAACTAGCGGGAGTGGGGTACGAGCAGTACTTC. Protein sequence: CAWELAGVGYEQYF.

The CDR3 region is CAISESRQPTGELFF. Written as DNA, the CDR3 is TGTGCCATCAGTGAGTCGAGACAGCCTACCGGGGAGCTGTTTTTT. The rearrangement links TRBV10-3 to TRBJ2-2; a possible D gene is TRBD1 (5 bases). Looked up from germline, CDR1 is ENHRY and CDR2 is SYGVKD. The CDR3 has 15 residues. The V end was cut by 0 bases, the J end by 5 bases, with 10 bases between.

The table lists this clonotype with many counts. V gene TRBV27 combines with J gene TRBJ2-7; 7 nucleotides match TRBD2. The ends lost 3 bases at V and 6 bases at J; junction bases unmatched: 5. Germline V lookup: CDR1 MNHEY, CDR2 SMNVEV (reference sequence). The CDR3 sequence is 13 residues long. CDR3 residues: CASSFAGDLEQYF. The CDR3 nucleotides read TGTGCCAGCAGTTTTGCGGGAGACCTCGAGCAGTACTTC.

The chain recombines TRBV12-3 or TRBV12-4 with TRBJ1-2; D remains unclear. V was shortened by 4 bases and J by 5 bases, with 11 bases between the two germline ends. This CDR3 spans 13 amino acids. The CDR3 DNA is TGTGCCAGCAGTTCCCAACTCCTGTATGGCTACACCTTC. Encoded protein: CASSSQLLYGYTF.

This clonotype was detected a few times. The rearrangement uses TRBV28 and TRBJ1-5; D possibly corresponds to TRBD1 (5 bases). The CDR3 extends over 18 amino acids. Germline lookup yields CDR1 MDHEN and CDR2 SYDVKM. Between the trimmed V and J ends, which lost 7 bases and 1 base, there was a span of 23 bases. Written as DNA, the CDR3 is TGTGCCAGCACTATACAAGGAACCTCCTGGGGCAGCAATCAGCCCCAGCATTTT. It codes for CASTIQGTSWGSNQPQHF.

This sequence joins TRBV15 and TRBJ2-1; perhaps TRBD1 as D (5 bases). From germline, CDR1 is LNHNV and CDR2 YYDKDF (reference sequence). This CDR3 has 14 residues. V lost 1 base and J 7 bases, leaving 11 bases between the germline ends. The CDR3 loop reads CATSRGGARNEQFF. Here the CDR3 DNA reads TGTGCCACCAGCAGAGGTGGGGCGAGGAATGAGCAGTTCTTC.

This clonotype occurred a few times. Compared with germline, one end of the junction differs, possibly owing to a read error. V and J are TRBV6-2 or TRBV6-3 and TRBJ1-1, with D possibly matching TRBD1 (6 bases). The CDR3 loop spans 12 amino acids. Germline V gives CDR1 MNHEY, CDR2 SVGEGT. The DNA for the CDR3 is TGTGCCAGCACCCTCGGGGGCAACGGTATGATCTTT. Amino acid sequence: CASTLGGNGMIF.

The chain recombines TRBV11-2 with TRBJ2-1; D possibly corresponds to TRBD2 (6 bases). This CDR3 contains 17 residues. Germline CDR1 SGHAT, CDR2 FQNNGV. V lost 0 bases and J 4 bases, leaving 16 bases between the germline ends. The CDR3 DNA sequence: TGTGCCAGCAGCTTAGATCTTTTGGGGGGACCGTACAATGAGCAGTTCTTC. Protein: CASSLDLLGGPYNEQFF.

This clonotype turned up a few times. The V call is TRBV20-1, the J call TRBJ2-5, with D possibly TRBD2 on 6 matching bases. The length of the CDR3 is 17 residues. V lost 0 bases and J 2 bases, leaving 19 bases between the germline ends. The V gene's germline CDR1 is DFQATT and CDR2 SNEGSKA (reference sequence). In DNA form, the CDR3 reads TGCAGTGCTAGAGAGGGCGGGGTAGCGGAAACACAAGAGACCCAGTACTTC. The encoded protein is CSAREGGVAETQETQYF.

V is TRBV7-9 and J is TRBJ2-7, with TRBD2 matching over 10 bases. The CDR3 runs to 17 residues. CDR1 SEHNR and CDR2 FQNEAQ come from the germline V gene (reference sequence). The V gene end was trimmed by 6 bases and the J gene end by 2 bases; junction bases not matched to a gene: 13. The DNA for the CDR3 is TGTGCCAGCAGTCACCTAGCGGGAGTCGGAGAGGCCTACGAGCAGTACTTC. This codes for CASSHLAGVGEAYEQYF.

This clonotype showed up just a few times. CDR3 loop: CASSLIRSTDTQYF. Here the CDR3 DNA reads TGTGCCAGCAGTTTAATACGGAGCACAGATACGCAGTATTTT. V is TRBV12-3 or TRBV12-4 and J is TRBJ2-3; D ambiguous. V lost 2 bases and J 0 bases, leaving 6 bases between the germline ends. The CDR3 totals 14 residues.

The V and J genes are TRBV15 and TRBJ1-4; D call uncertain. The length of the CDR3 is 15 residues. V lost 0 bases, J lost 3 bases, and 8 bases lay in between. Germline assignment: CDR1 LNHNV and CDR2 YYDKDF (reference sequence). The CDR3 sequence: CATSREGRPNEKLFF. CDR3 sequence (DNA): TGTGCCACCAGCAGAGAGGGCCGACCTAATGAAAAACTGTTTTTT. The full variable domain, rest sourced from reference TRBV15 and TRBJ1-4, is DAMVIQNPRYQVTQFGKPVTLSCSQTLNHNVMYWYQQKSSQAPKLLFHYYDKDFNNEADTPDNFQSRRPNTSFCFLDIRSPGLGDTAMYLCATSREGRPNEKLFFGSGTQLSVL.

A few counts support this clonotype. As DNA, the CDR3 is TGCAGTGCTAGATCCGGGTTCCGTGAGACCCAGTACTTC. Its protein is CSARSGFRETQYF. The gene calls are TRBV20-1 and TRBJ2-5; D is ambiguous. The CDR3 is made up of 13 amino acids. V dropped 2 bases and J dropped 5 bases, with 12 bases sitting between them. Germline lookup yields CDR1 DFQATT and CDR2 SNEGSKA (reference sequence).

The chain links TRBV11-1 to TRBJ2-2; the D is unclear. V lost 11 bases and J lost 4, with 11 bases in between. Germline-derived CDR1 and CDR2 are SGHAT and FQDESV (reference sequence). The CDR3 spans 12 residues. CDR3 bases: TGTGCCTTCAATAGTGCCACCGGGGAGCTGTTTTTT. Protein: CAFNSATGELFF.

This clonotype has more than one count but fewer than ten. The chain is built from TRBV12-3 or TRBV12-4 and TRBJ2-1; 11 positions agree with TRBD2. The junction had 6 bases not matched to a gene; V was cut back by 6 bases and J by 5 bases. The CDR3 has 15 amino acids. In DNA, the CDR3 is TGTGCCAGCAGCTACACTAGCGGGAGCGACAATGAGCAGTTCTTC. Residues: CASSYTSGSDNEQFF.

The chain joins TRBV28 to TRBJ2-6; 7 nucleotides line up with TRBD1. The CDR3 has 14 residues. Per the germline V gene, CDR1 is MDHEN and CDR2 is SYDVKM. Losses at the gene ends were 8 bases for V and 0 bases for J; bases not matched to a gene: 1. CDR3 loop: CASQGVSGANVLTF. CDR3 nucleotides: TGTGCCAGCCAGGGGGTCTCTGGGGCCAACGTCCTGACTTTC.

This clonotype has a handful of counts. J is TRBJ2-7 and V is TRBV7-2; 10 bases line up with TRBD2. V was clipped by 5 bases and J by 4 bases; unmatched bases: 11. Germline CDR1 SGHTA, CDR2 FQGNSA. This CDR3 region has 16 residues. This CDR3 reads CASSLNPLAGVYEQYF. CDR3 coding DNA: TGTGCCAGCAGCCTAAACCCCCTAGCGGGGGTTTACGAGCAGTACTTC.